This TCR beta chain was sequenced in a study of T cell responses to AZD1222 COVID-19 vaccine. Study-wide results and caveats: Unmutated variant regions are reportedly targeted by nearly half of spike-specific TCRs. There were vaccine-associated CD4 TCRs across spike, dominant at 160-218 and 743-854.

Method: immunoSEQ multiplex PCR; TCRdb's copy keeps in-frame clones and lacks some. The table records some 74,000 clones, roughly nine tenths of them present only once. With respect to this clone: Its antigen is unknown.

Trimming shortened V by 4 bases and J by 5 bases, and 12 bases separated the two germline ends. CDR1 SEHNR and CDR2 FQNEAQ come from the germline V gene (reference sequence). This CDR3 region has 15 residues. Doses given second, at about 4 or about 12 weeks, were pooled. The chain couples TRBV7-9 to TRBJ1-6, with D tentatively TRBD1 (6 bases). The TCR was taken from an adult who received the AZD1222 COVID-19 vaccine. Sequencing was performed on peripheral blood, taken 28 days after the second AZD1222 dose. CDR3 DNA sequence: TGTGCCAGCAGCTCCGGGACACTTAATAATTCACCCCTCCACTTT. Encoded protein: CASSSGTLNNSPLHF.